The clone carrying this T cell receptor (beta chain) appeared a single time. The sample originates from a study of blood T cell repertoires in COVID-19. Germline V gene lookup returns CDR1 GTSNPN and CDR2 SVGIG (reference sequence). The CDR3 sequence is 14 residues long. V trimming: 3 bases; J trimming: 14 bases; junction bases outside the gene matches: 11. Assay used: immunoSEQ multiplex PCR; TCRdb lists only in-frame clones, some missing. The sample shows fewer than 350,000 clones, nearly 90% of them seen only once. This TCR was recovered from a woman aged 18-30 years with acute COVID-19. The sequencing sample was made of PBMCs or T cells enriched from blood (not recorded which). The chain recombines TRBV30 with TRBJ1-6; 9 bases align to TRBD1. DNA of the CDR3: TGTGCCTGGAGCCACCGGGACCGACAGGGGGCCCTCCACTTT. Translated, it gives CAWSHRDRQGALHF.